This is a list of T cell receptor beta chains from one sample in a study of siplizumab effects on memory and regulatory T cells. Clones were read by immunoSEQ multiplex PCR, and TCRdb kept only the in-frame ones, dropping some. This table holds approximately 28,000 clones, 80% to 90% found once. Specimen: memory CD4+ T cells sorted from blood. These receptors were collected from a human donor in good health. The CDR3 runs from the conserved cysteine through the conserved F or W. Fields, in order: D gene, clone size, J gene, V gene, CDR3 protein, CDR3 DNA. A D gene is named only where the DNA matches it firmly. Only some rows state a clone size, as once, few, many or a class for expanded clones.

NA | NA | TRBJ1-1 | TRBV19 | CASSARRQPTGRNTEAFF | TGTGCCAGTAGTGCCAGACGCCAACCGACAGGACGAAACACTGAAGCTTTCTTT
NA | NA | TRBJ1-1 | TRBV28 | CASSLSGHGTEAFF | TGTGCCAGCAGTTTAAGCGGGCACGGCACTGAAGCTTTCTTT
NA | NA | TRBJ2-7 | TRBV5-8 | CASSSTGTAYEQYF | TGTGCCAGCAGCTCCACCGGGACTGCTTACGAGCAGTACTTC
TRBD1 | NA | TRBJ2-7 | TRBV6-6 | CASTRWSGTGSYEQYF | TGTGCCAGCACTCGTTGGTCCGGGACAGGGTCCTACGAGCAGTACTTC
TRBD1 | NA | TRBJ1-1 | TRBV7-9 | CASFPDRAGTEAFF | TGTGCCAGCTTCCCGGACAGGGCAGGCACTGAAGCTTTCTTT
NA | NA | TRBJ1-4 | TRBV25-1 | CASSGVTGSTNEKLFF | TGTGCCAGCAGTGGCGTAACAGGGTCAACTAATGAAAAACTGTTTTTT
NA | few | TRBJ1-1 | TRBV29-1 | CSVEDQRVAFF | TGCAGCGTTGAAGATCAAAGGGTAGCTTTCTTT
NA | NA | TRBJ1-3 | TRBV6-1 | CASSEDGRGTPGSTIYF | TGTGCCAGCAGTGAAGACGGCAGGGGTACCCCCGGAAGCACCATATATTTT
NA | NA | TRBJ2-1 | TRBV11-3 | CASSSTSSYNEQFF | TGTGCCAGCAGCTCGACTAGCTCCTACAATGAGCAGTTCTTC
NA | NA | TRBJ2-3 | TRBV19 | CASKVAASTDTQYF | TGTGCCAGTAAAGTAGCGGCTAGCACAGATACGCAGTATTTT
NA | NA | TRBJ1-1 | TRBV14 | CASSHNYGSTYHTEAFF | TGTGCCAGCAGCCATAATTATGGGTCCACGTACCACACTGAAGCTTTCTTT
NA | NA | TRBJ1-5 | TRBV27 | CASSPKTVPYSNQPQHF | TGTGCCAGCAGCCCCAAGACAGTACCTTATAGCAATCAGCCCCAGCATTTT
NA | few | TRBJ2-7 | TRBV18 | CASSPRGSSPYEQYF | TGTGCCAGCTCACCCCGGGGCTCCTCACCCTACGAGCAGTACTTC
TRBD2 | NA | TRBJ2-7 | TRBV13 | CASSSRTGGHEQYF | TGTGCCAGCAGCTCCCGTACGGGAGGCCACGAGCAGTACTTC
TRBD1 | once | TRBJ1-2 | TRBV5-1 | CASSSLGQGKTHYGYTF | TGCGCCAGCAGCTCTCTGGGACAGGGTAAAACACACTATGGCTACACCTTC
NA | NA | TRBJ1-4 | TRBV2 | CASSEMGSGTNEKLFF | TGTGCCAGCAGTGAAATGGGCTCTGGGACAAATGAAAAACTGTTTTTT
TRBD2 | NA | TRBJ2-6 | TRBV28 | CASSPPLGREVASGANVLTF | TGTGCCAGCAGTCCCCCTTTGGGGCGGGAGGTGGCCTCTGGGGCCAACGTCCTGACTTTC
NA | NA | TRBJ2-7 | TRBV6-1 | CASSLRADEQYF | TGTGCCAGCAGCCTCCGTGCGGACGAGCAGTACTTC
TRBD1 | NA | TRBJ2-7 | TRBV11-3 | CASSARPGQGAREQYF | TGTGCCAGCAGCGCGAGACCGGGACAGGGGGCGAGGGAGCAGTACTTC
NA | NA | TRBJ1-5 | TRBV4-1 | CASSQGGAGNQPQHF | TGCGCCAGCAGCCAAGGGGGGGCCGGAAATCAGCCCCAGCATTTT
NA | NA | TRBJ2-3 | TRBV27 | CATSPSTDTQYF | TGTGCCACCTCCCCTAGCACAGATACGCAGTATTTT
NA | NA | TRBJ2-5 | TRBV27 | CASSLSFSGGKKETQYF | TGTGCCAGCAGTTTATCGTTCTCCGGAGGAAAAAAGGAGACCCAGTACTTC
TRBD2 | NA | TRBJ2-1 | TRBV4-1 | CASSHSGSSSYNEQFF | TGCGCCAGCAGCCATAGCGGGAGTAGCTCCTACAATGAGCAGTTCTTC
TRBD2 | NA | TRBJ2-1 | TRBV9 | CASSGPAGEAHEQFF | TGTGCCAGCAGCGGACCAGCGGGAGAGGCCCATGAGCAGTTCTTC
NA | few | TRBJ1-4 | TRBV9 | CASSVPEKLFF | TGTGCCAGCAGCGTGCCTGAAAAACTGTTTTTT
TRBD1 | NA | TRBJ2-7 | TRBV2 | CASSGGQGSYEQYF | TGTGCCAGCAGTGGGGGACAGGGTTCCTACGAGCAGTACTTC
NA | NA | TRBJ2-5 | TRBV2 | CASRGIKYQETQYF | TGTGCCAGCAGGGGAATAAAGTACCAAGAGACCCAGTACTTC
TRBD2 | few | TRBJ2-1 | TRBV4-3 | CASSQEAGVPYNEQFF | TGCGCCAGCAGCCAAGAAGCGGGAGTGCCCTACAATGAGCAGTTCTTC
NA | NA | TRBJ2-3 | TRBV7-3 | CASSLEYTDTQYF | TGTGCCAGCAGCTTAGAGTACACAGATACGCAGTATTTT
NA | NA | TRBJ1-3 | TRBV6-6 | CASGTSGNTIYF | TGTGCCAGCGGGACCTCTGGAAACACCATATATTTT
TRBD1 | NA | TRBJ1-4 | TRBV30 | CAWSGGGTGREKLFF | TGTGCCTGGAGTGGCGGCGGGACAGGGCGTGAAAAACTGTTTTTT
NA | NA | TRBJ2-1 | TRBV5-1 | CASSGVSGEQFF | TGCGCCAGCAGCGGGGTAAGCGGTGAGCAGTTCTTC
NA | NA | TRBJ2-7 | TRBV7-2 | CASSLGASSYEQYF | TGTGCCAGCAGCTTGGGCGCCAGCTCCTACGAGCAGTACTTC
NA | NA | TRBJ2-6 | TRBV7-7 | CASSREPHSGANVLTF | TGTGCTAGCAGCCGAGAACCCCACTCTGGGGCCAACGTCCTGACTTTC
NA | NA | TRBJ1-1 | TRBV5-1 | CASSWTPGTEAFF | TGCGCCAGCAGCTGGACCCCCGGGACAGAAGCTTTCTTT
TRBD1 | NA | TRBJ1-2 | TRBV5-1 | CASSSGQGAVGYTF | TGCGCCAGCAGCTCGGGACAGGGGGCAGTTGGCTACACCTTC
NA | NA | TRBJ1-2 | TRBV7-3 | CASSPTQYSPGVGYTF | TGTGCCAGCAGCCCAACCCAATATAGCCCAGGGGTCGGCTACACCTTC
NA | NA | TRBJ2-6 | TRBV2 | CASSVQSGANVLTF | TGTGCCAGCAGTGTACAGTCTGGGGCCAACGTCCTGACTTTC
TRBD1 | NA | TRBJ1-4 | TRBV15 | CATSRDLAGGTSNEKLFF | TGTGCCACCAGCAGAGATCTGGCAGGGGGTACTAGTAATGAAAAACTGTTTTTT
NA | NA | TRBJ2-7 | TRBV18 | CASSPRGPDYEQYF | TGTGCCAGCTCACCACGGGGACCAGATTACGAGCAGTACTTC